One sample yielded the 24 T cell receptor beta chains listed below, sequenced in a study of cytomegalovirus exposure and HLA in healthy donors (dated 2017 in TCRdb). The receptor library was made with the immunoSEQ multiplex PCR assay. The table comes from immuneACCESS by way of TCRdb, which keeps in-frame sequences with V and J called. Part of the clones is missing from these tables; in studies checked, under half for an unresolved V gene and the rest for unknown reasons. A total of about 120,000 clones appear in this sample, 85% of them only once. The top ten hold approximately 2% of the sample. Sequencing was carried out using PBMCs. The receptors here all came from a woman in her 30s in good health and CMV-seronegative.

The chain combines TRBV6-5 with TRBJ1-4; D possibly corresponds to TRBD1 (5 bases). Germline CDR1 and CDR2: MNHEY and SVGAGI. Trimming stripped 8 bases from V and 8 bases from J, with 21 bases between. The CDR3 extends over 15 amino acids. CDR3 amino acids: CASPVHRRGREKLFF. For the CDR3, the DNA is TGTGCCAGCCCCGTCCATAGGAGGGGTCGGGAAAAACTGTTTTTT.

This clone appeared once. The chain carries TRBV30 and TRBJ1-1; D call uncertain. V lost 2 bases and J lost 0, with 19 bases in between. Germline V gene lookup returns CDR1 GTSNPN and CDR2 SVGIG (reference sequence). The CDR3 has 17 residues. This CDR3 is CAWSHYRNTGMNTEAFF. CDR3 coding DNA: TGTGCCTGGAGTCACTATCGGAACACTGGAATGAACACTGAAGCTTTCTTT.

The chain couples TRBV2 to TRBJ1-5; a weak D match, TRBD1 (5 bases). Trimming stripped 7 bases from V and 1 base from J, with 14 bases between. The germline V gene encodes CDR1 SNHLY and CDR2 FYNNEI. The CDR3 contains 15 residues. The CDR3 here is CASTKTPGSNQPQHF. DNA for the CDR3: TGTGCCAGCACCAAGACCCCAGGGAGCAATCAGCCCCAGCATTTT.

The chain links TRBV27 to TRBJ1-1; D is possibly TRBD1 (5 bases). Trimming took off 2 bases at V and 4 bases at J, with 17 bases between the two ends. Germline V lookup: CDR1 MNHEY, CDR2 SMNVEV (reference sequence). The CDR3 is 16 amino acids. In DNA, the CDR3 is TGTGCCAGCAGTTTACCTCCCGGGGGGGTGATCACTGAAGCTTTCTTT. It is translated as CASSLPPGGVITEAFF.

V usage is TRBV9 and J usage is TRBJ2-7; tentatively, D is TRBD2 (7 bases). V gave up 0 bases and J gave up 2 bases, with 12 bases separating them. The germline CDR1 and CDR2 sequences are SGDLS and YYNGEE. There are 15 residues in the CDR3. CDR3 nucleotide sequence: TGTGCCAGCAGCGTAGGCGCGGGGGCCACCTACGAGCAGTACTTC. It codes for CASSVGAGATYEQYF.

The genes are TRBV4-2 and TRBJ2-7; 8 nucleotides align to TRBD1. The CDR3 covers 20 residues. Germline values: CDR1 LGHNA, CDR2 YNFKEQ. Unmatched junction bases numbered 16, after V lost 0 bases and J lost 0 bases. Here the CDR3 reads CASSQDPVAGTGLGSYEQYF. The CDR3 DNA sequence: TGTGCCAGCAGCCAAGATCCAGTCGCGGGGACAGGATTAGGCTCCTACGAGCAGTACTTC.

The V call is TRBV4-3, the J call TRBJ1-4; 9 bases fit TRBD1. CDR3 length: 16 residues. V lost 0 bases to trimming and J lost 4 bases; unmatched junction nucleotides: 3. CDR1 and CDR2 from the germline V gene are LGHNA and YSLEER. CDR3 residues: CASSQDWGQGNEKLFF. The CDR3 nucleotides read TGCGCCAGCAGCCAAGATTGGGGACAGGGTAATGAAAAACTGTTTTTT.

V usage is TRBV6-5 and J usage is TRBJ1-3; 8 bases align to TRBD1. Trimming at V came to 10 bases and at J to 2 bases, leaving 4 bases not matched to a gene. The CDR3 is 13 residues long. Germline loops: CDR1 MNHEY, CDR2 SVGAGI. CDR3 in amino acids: CATGTGPGNTIYF. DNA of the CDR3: TGTGCCACCGGGACAGGTCCTGGAAACACCATATATTTT.

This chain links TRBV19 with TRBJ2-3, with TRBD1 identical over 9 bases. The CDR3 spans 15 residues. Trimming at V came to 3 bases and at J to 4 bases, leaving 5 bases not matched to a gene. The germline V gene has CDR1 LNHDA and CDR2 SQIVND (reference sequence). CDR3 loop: CASSIGTGLADTQYF. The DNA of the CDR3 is TGTGCCAGTAGTATCGGGACAGGGCTGGCAGATACGCAGTATTTT. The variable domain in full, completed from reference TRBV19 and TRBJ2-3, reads DGGITQSPKYLFRKEGQNVTLSCEQNLNHDAMYWYRQDPGQGLRLIYYSQIVNDFQKGDIAEGYSVSREKKESFPLTVTSAQKNPTAFYLCASSIGTGLADTQYFGPGTRLTVL.

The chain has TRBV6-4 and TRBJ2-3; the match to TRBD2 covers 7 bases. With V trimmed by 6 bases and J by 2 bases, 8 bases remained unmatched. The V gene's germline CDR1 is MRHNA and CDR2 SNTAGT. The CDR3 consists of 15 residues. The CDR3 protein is CASSPGREHTDTQYF. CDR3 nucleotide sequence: TGTGCCAGCAGCCCTGGGCGGGAGCACACAGATACGCAGTATTTT.

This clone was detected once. The CDR3 reads CARSLNLSSYEQYF. The DNA of the CDR3 is TGTGCCAGAAGCTTGAACCTTAGTTCTTACGAGCAGTACTTC. The rearrangement uses TRBV5-3 and TRBJ2-7; D not resolved. TRBV5-3 is sorted into the ORF group, with uncertain function. The CDR3 is 14 residues long. V lost 1 base and J 4 bases, leaving 12 bases between the germline ends.

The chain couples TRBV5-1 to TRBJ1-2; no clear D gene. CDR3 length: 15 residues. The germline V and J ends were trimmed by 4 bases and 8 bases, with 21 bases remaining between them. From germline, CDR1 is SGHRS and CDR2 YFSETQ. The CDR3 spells CASSIRPLLEGGYTF. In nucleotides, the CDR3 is TGCGCCAGCAGCATCCGACCATTACTCGAGGGAGGCTACACCTTC.

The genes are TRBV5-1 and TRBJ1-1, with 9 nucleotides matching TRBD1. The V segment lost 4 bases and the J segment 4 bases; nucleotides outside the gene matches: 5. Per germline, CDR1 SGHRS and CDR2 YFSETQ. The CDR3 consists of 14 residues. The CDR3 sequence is CASSRRDRATEAFF. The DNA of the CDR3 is TGCGCCAGCAGCCGCCGGGACAGGGCCACTGAAGCTTTCTTT.

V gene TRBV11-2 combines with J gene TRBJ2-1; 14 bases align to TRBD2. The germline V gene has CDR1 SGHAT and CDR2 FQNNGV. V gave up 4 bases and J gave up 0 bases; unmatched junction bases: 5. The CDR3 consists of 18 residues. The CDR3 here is CASSYPGTSGSSYNEQFF. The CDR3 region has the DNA TGTGCCAGCAGCTACCCCGGGACTAGCGGGAGCTCCTACAATGAGCAGTTCTTC. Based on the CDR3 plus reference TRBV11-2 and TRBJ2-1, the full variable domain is EAGVAQSPRYKIIEKRQSVAFWCNPISGHATLYWYQQILGQGPKLLIQFQNNGVVDDSQLPKDRFSAERLKGVDSTLKIQPAKLEDSAVYLCASSYPGTSGSSYNEQFFGPGTRLTVL.

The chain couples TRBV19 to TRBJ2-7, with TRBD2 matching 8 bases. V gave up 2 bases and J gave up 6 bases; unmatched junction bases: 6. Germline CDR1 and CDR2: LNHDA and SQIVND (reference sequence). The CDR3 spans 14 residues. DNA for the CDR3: TGTGCCAGTAGTATAATCCCCGGGGGGGCCGAGCAGTACTTC. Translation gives CASSIIPGGAEQYF.

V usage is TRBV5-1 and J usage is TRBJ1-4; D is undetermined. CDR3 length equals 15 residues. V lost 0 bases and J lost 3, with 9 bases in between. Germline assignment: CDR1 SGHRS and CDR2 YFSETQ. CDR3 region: CASSLANGANEKLFF. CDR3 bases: TGCGCCAGCAGCTTGGCGAACGGGGCTAATGAAAAACTGTTTTTT.

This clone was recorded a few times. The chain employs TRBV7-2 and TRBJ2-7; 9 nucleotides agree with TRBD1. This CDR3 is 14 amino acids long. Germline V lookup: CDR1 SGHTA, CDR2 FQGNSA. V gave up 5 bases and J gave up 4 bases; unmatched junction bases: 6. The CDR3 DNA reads TGTGCCAGCAGCGCACAGGGGGCGCGGTACGAGCAGTACTTC. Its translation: CASSAQGARYEQYF.

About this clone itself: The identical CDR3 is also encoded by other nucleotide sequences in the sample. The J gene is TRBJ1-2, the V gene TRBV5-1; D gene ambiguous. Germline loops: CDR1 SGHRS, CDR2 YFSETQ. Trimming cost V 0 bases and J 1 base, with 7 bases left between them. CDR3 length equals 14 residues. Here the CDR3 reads CASSLATGNYGYTF. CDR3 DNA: TGCGCCAGCAGCTTGGCCACGGGTAACTATGGCTACACCTTC.

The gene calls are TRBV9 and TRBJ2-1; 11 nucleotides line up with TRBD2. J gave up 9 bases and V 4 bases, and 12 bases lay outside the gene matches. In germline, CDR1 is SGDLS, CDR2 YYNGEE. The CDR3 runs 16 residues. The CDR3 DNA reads TGTGCCAGCAGCACCACTAGCGGGGGACTCCAATCTGAGCAGTTCTTC. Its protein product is CASSTTSGGLQSEQFF.

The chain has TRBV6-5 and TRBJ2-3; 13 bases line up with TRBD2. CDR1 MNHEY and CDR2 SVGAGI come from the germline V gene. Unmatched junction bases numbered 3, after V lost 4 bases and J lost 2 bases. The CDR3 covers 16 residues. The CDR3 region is CASSSGLAGVTDTQYF. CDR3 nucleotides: TGTGCCAGCAGTTCCGGACTAGCGGGGGTCACAGATACGCAGTATTTT.

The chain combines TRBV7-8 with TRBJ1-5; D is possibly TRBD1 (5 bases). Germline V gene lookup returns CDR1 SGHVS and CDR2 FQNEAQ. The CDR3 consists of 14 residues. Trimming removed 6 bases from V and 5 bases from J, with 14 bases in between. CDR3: CASSTEGAHQPQHF. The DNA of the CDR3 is TGTGCCAGCAGTACCGAAGGGGCACATCAGCCCCAGCATTTT.

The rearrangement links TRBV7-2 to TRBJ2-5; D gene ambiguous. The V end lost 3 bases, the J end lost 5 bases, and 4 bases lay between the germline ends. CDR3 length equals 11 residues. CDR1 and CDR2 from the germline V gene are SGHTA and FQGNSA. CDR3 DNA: TGTGCCAGCAGCTTTACTGAGACCCAGTACTTC. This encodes CASSFTETQYF.

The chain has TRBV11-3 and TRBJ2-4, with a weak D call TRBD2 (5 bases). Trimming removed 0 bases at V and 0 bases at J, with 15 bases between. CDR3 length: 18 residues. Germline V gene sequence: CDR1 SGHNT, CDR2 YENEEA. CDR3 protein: CASSLDPPGILAKNIQYF. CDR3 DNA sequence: TGTGCCAGCAGCTTAGATCCTCCGGGGATCCTAGCCAAAAACATTCAGTACTTC.

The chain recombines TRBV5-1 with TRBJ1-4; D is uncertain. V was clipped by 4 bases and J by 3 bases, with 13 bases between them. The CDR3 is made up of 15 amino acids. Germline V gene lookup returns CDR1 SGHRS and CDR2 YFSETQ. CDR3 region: CASSLTGMSNEKLFF. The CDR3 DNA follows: TGCGCCAGCAGCCTTACCGGGATGTCTAATGAAAAACTGTTTTTT.